This T cell receptor (beta chain) was profiled in a study of human T cells and chemical hapten exposure. Looking at the study overall: 2% DPC was applied to approximately 2 cm by approximately 2 cm of upper inner arm skin for sensitization. The cohort included alopecia areata under or over 50% scalp, totalis and universalis. Regarding the study as a whole: Expanded TCRs grouped into significantly more large CDR3 similarity clusters than controls produced.

Germline V gene lookup returns CDR1 SGHTA and CDR2 FQGTGA. There are 12 residues in the CDR3. This clonotype was recorded at least ten times. No antigen is known for it. Compared with germline, one end of the junction differs, possibly owing to a read error. Regarding time point: patch test 1, 2 weeks after DPC sensitization. Regarding treatment: therapeutic diphenylcyclopropenone sensitization with weekly scalp DPC. Whole blood that had not been fractionated was the source of extracted total RNA. TCRdb re-derived calls from the RACE reads in MiXCR, one entry per CDR3 protein. The sample lists about 120,000 distinct CDR3 sequences; around 13% were seen once.

The chain uses TRBV7-3 and TRBJ1-1; 8 bases agree with TRBD1. This receptor was identified in a young man with alopecia areata. Some clones in this sample may be carry-over from other donors' samples. Material: whole blood, obtained in connection with sensitization to the hapten diphenylcyclopropenone (DPC). In nucleotides, the CDR3 is TGTGCCAGCAGCCCGACAGGGGCCGGGTTTGTCTTT. Protein: CASSPTGAGFVF.